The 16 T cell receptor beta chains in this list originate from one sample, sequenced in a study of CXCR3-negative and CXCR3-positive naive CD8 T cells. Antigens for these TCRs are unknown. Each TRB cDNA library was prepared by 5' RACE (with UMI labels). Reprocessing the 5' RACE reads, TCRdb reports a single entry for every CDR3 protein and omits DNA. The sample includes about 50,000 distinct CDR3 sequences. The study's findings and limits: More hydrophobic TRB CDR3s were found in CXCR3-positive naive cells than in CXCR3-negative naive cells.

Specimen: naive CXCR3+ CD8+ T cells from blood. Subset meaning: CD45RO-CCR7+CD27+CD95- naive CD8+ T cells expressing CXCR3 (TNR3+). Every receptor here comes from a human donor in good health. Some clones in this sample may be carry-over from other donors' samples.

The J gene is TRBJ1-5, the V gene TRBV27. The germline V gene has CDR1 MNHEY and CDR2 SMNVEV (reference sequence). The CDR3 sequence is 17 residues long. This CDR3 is CASSPTGSWELGQPQHF.

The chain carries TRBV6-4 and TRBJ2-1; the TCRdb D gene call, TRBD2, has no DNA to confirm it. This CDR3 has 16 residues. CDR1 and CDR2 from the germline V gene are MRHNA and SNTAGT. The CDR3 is CASSVAGDSGVDEQFF.

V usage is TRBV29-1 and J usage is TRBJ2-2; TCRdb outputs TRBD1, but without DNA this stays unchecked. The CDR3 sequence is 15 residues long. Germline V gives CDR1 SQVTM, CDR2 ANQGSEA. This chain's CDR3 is CSVVSGQSNTGELFF.

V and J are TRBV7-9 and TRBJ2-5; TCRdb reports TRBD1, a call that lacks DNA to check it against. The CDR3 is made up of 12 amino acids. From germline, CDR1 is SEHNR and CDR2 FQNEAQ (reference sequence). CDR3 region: CATGQLHMPQYF.

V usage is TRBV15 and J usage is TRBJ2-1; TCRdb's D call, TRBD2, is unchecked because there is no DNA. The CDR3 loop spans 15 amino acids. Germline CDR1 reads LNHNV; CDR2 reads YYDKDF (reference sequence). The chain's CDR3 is CATSRDREANNEQFF.

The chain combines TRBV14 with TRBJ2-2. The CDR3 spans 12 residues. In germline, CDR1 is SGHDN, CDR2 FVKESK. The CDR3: CASGRVTGELFF.

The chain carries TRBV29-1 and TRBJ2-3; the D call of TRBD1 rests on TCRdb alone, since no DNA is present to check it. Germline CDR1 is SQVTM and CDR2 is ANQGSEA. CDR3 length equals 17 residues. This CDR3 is CSVEDPNRGHRTDTQYF.

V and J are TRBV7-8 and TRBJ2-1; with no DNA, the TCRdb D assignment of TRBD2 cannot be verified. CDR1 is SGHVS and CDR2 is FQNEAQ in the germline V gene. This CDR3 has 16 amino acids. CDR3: CASSEPRLGTYNEQFF.

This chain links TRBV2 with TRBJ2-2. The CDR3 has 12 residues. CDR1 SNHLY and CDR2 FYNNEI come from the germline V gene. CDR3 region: CASTKGTGELFF. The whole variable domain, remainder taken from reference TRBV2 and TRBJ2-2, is EPEVTQTPSHQVTQMGQEVILRCVPISNHLYFYWYRQILGQKVEFLVSFYNNEISEKSEIFDDQFSVERPDGSNFTLKIRSTKLEDSAMYFCASTKGTGELFFGEGSRLTVL.

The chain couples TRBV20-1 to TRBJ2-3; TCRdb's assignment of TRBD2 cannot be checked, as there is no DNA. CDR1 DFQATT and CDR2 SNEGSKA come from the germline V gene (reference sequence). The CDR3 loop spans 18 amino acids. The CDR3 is CSARGWPSGGSRTDTQYF.

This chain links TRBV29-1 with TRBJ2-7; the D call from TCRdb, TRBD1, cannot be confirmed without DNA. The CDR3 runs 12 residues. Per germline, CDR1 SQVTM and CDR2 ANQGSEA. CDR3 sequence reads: CSVEYRVGEQYF.

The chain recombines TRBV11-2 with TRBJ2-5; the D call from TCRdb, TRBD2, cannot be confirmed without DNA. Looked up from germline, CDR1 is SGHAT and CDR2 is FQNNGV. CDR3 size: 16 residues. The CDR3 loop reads CASSPWRAGEQETQYF.

CDR3: CSARDTRSSYEQYF. This rearrangement joins TRBV20-1 to TRBJ2-7. The CDR3 is made up of 14 amino acids. Germline V gene data show CDR1 as DFQATT and CDR2 as SNEGSKA (reference sequence).

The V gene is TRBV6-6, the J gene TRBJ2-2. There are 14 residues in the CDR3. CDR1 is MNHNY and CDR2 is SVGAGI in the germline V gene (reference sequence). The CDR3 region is CASSYVGHTGELFF.

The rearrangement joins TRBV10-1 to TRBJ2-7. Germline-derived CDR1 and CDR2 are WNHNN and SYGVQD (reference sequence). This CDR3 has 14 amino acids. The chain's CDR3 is CASSEDRSPYEQYF.

This chain's CDR3 is CASSQIRRELSTDTQYF. The genes are TRBV4-2 and TRBJ2-3; TCRdb designates TRBD2, a call that cannot be tested without DNA. Looked up from germline, CDR1 is LGHNA and CDR2 is YNFKEQ. This CDR3 has 17 amino acids.